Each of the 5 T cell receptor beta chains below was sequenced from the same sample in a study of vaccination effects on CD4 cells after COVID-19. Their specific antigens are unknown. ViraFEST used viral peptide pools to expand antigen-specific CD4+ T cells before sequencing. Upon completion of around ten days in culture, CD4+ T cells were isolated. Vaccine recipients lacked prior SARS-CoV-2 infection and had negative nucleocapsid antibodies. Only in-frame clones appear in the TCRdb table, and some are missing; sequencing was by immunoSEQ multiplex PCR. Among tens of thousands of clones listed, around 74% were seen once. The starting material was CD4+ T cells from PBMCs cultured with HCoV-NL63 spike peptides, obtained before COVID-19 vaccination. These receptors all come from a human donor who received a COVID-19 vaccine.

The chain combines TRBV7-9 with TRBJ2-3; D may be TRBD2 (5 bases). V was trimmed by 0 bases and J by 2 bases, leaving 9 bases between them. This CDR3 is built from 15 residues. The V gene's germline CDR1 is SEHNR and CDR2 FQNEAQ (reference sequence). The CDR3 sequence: CASSLARAFTDTQYF. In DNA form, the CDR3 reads TGTGCCAGCAGCTTAGCGAGGGCCTTCACAGATACGCAGTATTTT.

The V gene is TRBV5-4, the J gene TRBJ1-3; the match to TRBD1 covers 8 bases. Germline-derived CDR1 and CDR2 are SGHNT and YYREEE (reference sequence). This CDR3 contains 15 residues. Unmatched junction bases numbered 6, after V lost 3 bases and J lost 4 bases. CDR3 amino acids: CASSSQGAQGNTIYF. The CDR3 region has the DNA TGTGCCAGCAGCTCCCAGGGGGCGCAGGGAAACACCATATATTTT.

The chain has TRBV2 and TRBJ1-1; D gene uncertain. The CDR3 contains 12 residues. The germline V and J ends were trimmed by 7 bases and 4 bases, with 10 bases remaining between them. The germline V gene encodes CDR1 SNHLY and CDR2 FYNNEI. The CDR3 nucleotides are TGTGCCAGCACTTACGGCCCCACTGAAGCTTTCTTT. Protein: CASTYGPTEAFF.

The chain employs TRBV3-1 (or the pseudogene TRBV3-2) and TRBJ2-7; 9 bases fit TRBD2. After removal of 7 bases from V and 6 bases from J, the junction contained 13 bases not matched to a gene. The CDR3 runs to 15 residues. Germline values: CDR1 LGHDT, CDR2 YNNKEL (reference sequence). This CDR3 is CASTIAGGLGSEQYF. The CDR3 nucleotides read TGTGCCAGCACGATTGCGGGAGGGTTAGGGAGCGAGCAGTACTTC.

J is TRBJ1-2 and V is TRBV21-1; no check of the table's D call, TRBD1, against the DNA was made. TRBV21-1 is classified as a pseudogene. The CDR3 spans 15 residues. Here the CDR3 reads CASSKKNGRYYGYTF. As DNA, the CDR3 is TGTGCCAGCAGCAAAAAAAATGGGCGATACTATGGCTACACCTTC.